Below, 28 T cell receptor beta chains from the same sample are listed, as sequenced in a study of T-cell memory formation after mild COVID-19. TCRdb reanalysed the 5' RACE reads using MiXCR and keeps one entry per CDR3 protein. The table lists roughly 600,000 distinct CDR3 sequences, approximately 19% of them singletons. The sample was PBMCs or a T cell subset sorted from them (not recorded which). The receptor source for this set is an adult woman who had mild COVID-19 (a few samples of this study predate the infection). Cell type and time point are not known.

This clonotype has at least ten counts. The chain couples TRBV5-4 to TRBJ2-3, with TRBD2 matching 10 bases. The germline V gene has CDR1 SGHNT and CDR2 YYREEE (reference sequence). Germline trimming cut 5 bases from V and 0 bases from J; bases unmatched to any gene: 3. The CDR3 consists of 15 residues. CDR3: CASRMTSGSTDTQYF. In DNA form, the CDR3 reads TGTGCCAGCAGAATGACTAGCGGGAGCACAGATACGCAGTATTTT.

Many counts were recorded for this clonotype. The chain employs TRBV20-1 and TRBJ1-1, with D possibly being TRBD1 (5 bases). The CDR3 spans 12 residues. The ends were cut back, 4 bases at V and 4 bases at J, with 10 bases in the middle. Germline values: CDR1 DFQATT, CDR2 SNEGSKA (reference sequence). The chain's CDR3 is CSATGGGTEAFF. As DNA, the CDR3 is TGCAGTGCTACCGGGGGAGGCACTGAAGCTTTCTTT.

This clonotype came up many times. The chain couples TRBV9 to TRBJ2-7, with TRBD1 identical over 9 bases. Germline loops: CDR1 SGDLS, CDR2 YYNGEE. The V segment lost 4 bases and the J segment 1 base; nucleotides outside the gene matches: 6. CDR3 length: 15 residues. This chain's CDR3 is CASSPRQGESYEQYF. The DNA for the CDR3 is TGTGCCAGCAGCCCAAGACAGGGGGAATCCTACGAGCAGTACTTC.

The V and J genes are TRBV6-2 or TRBV6-3 and TRBJ2-3; TRBD2 matches at 7 bases. Germline V lookup: CDR1 MNHEY, CDR2 SVGEGT. V trimming: 6 bases; J trimming: 6 bases; junction bases outside the gene matches: 12. There are 15 residues in the CDR3. CDR3 nucleotides: TGTGCCAGCAGCCAGAGACTAGCCCCAAGCGATACGCAGTATTTT. Amino acid sequence: CASSQRLAPSDTQYF.

This clonotype was detected once. It may be a read error: a sequence one base away is much more abundant. This chain joins TRBV5-1 and TRBJ1-5, with D possibly TRBD1 on 5 matching bases. There are 13 residues in the CDR3. From germline, CDR1 is SGHRS and CDR2 YFSETQ. In nucleotides, the CDR3 is TGCGCCAGCAGCTTGTTGGGGGACCAGCCCAAGCATTTT. Translated: CASSLLGDQPKHF.

The table lists this clonotype with a few counts. The V call is TRBV6-2 or TRBV6-3, the J call TRBJ2-5; no reliable D call. The germline CDR1 and CDR2 sequences are MNHEY and SVGEGT. The CDR3 extends over 10 amino acids. Trimming pared 4 bases from V and 7 bases from J, leaving 4 bases between. CDR3 region: CASSSGTQYF. The CDR3 DNA reads TGTGCCAGCAGTTCTGGGACCCAGTACTTC.

In this sample, this clonotype turned up a few times. The chain joins TRBV29-1 to TRBJ2-7, with 7 bases identical to TRBD1. The CDR3 loop spans 13 amino acids. V lost 6 bases to trimming and J lost 0 bases; unmatched junction nucleotides: 5. The germline V gene encodes CDR1 SQVTM and CDR2 ANQGSEA. Written as DNA, the CDR3 is TGCAGCGTGGTATACAGGGGCTCCTACGAGCAGTACTTC. Protein sequence: CSVVYRGSYEQYF.

This clonotype turned up a few times. The chain links TRBV24-1 to TRBJ2-2, with 7 bases identical to TRBD2. The CDR3 totals 21 residues. J lost 8 bases, V lost 2 bases, and 25 bases had no gene match. Germline loops: CDR1 KGHDR, CDR2 SFDVKD. The CDR3, as DNA: TGTGCCACCAGTGATTCGAACTATCAGCGGACTAGATTGGGAGGTTGGGGGGAGCTGTTTTTT. Translated: CATSDSNYQRTRLGGWGELFF.

The sample holds a few counts of this clonotype. V usage is TRBV2 and J usage is TRBJ2-7; D remains ambiguous. CDR1 is SNHLY and CDR2 is FYNNEI in the germline V gene. The CDR3 runs 13 residues. With 2 bases removed from V and 5 bases from J, the gap between germline ends came to 10 bases. Here the CDR3 reads CASSEKGSHEQYF. CDR3 in DNA: TGTGCCAGCAGTGAAAAAGGTTCCCACGAGCAGTACTTC.

This clonotype appeared many times. The chain has TRBV7-9 and TRBJ2-3; D not certain. Germline CDR1 is SEHNR and CDR2 is FQNEAQ (reference sequence). The germline V and J ends were trimmed by 6 bases and 0 bases, with 7 bases remaining between them. CDR3 length equals 13 residues. The CDR3 region has the DNA TGTGCCAGCAGGCCCACAAGCACAGATACGCAGTATTTT. Amino acid sequence: CASRPTSTDTQYF.

The chain employs TRBV3-1 and TRBJ2-5; D ambiguous. The CDR3 extends over 15 amino acids. Germline V gene data show CDR1 as LGHDT and CDR2 as YNNKEL (reference sequence). V was pared by 0 bases and J by 2 bases, with 10 bases between. The CDR3 loop reads CASSQEGWGQETQYF. CDR3 nucleotides: TGTGCCAGCAGCCAAGAGGGATGGGGTCAAGAGACCCAGTACTTC.

This clonotype showed up just a few times. V is TRBV7-2 and J is TRBJ2-2; 10 nucleotides match TRBD2. The CDR3 extends over 16 amino acids. J was trimmed by 2 bases and V by 5 bases; bases with no gene match: 5. The germline gives CDR1 SGHTA, CDR2 FQGNSA. The CDR3 DNA is TGTGCCAGCAGCCAACGACTAGCGGGTAACACCGGGGAGCTGTTTTTT. It codes for CASSQRLAGNTGELFF.

The V and J genes are TRBV2 and TRBJ2-1; D may be TRBD1 (5 bases). The germline V and J ends were trimmed by 7 bases and 5 bases, with 12 bases remaining between them. The CDR3 consists of 13 residues. The germline V gene has CDR1 SNHLY and CDR2 FYNNEI. CDR3 bases: TGTGCCAGCAAGATGCAGGGTCACAATGAGCAGTTCTTC. Its translation: CASKMQGHNEQFF.

J is TRBJ2-5 and V is TRBV5-1; TRBD1 aligns across 11 bases. CDR3 size: 16 residues. The trim removed 1 base at V and 5 bases at J, leaving 7 bases unmatched. Germline values: CDR1 SGHRS, CDR2 YFSETQ. CDR3: CASSLSQDRGLETQYF. The CDR3 coding sequence is TGCGCCAGCAGCTTGTCGCAGGACAGGGGGCTGGAGACCCAGTACTTC.

The table lists this clonotype with many counts. This chain joins TRBV30 and TRBJ2-7, with D perhaps TRBD1 (6 bases). The V gene lost 2 bases and the J gene lost 2 bases, with 19 bases spanning the gap. Germline CDR1 reads GTSNPN; CDR2 reads SVGIG (reference sequence). This CDR3 spans 16 amino acids. The CDR3 DNA sequence: TGTGCCTGGAGTCCTCAGACAGGTTATTCCACCTACGAGCAGTACTTC. Encoded protein: CAWSPQTGYSTYEQYF.

The genes are TRBV19 and TRBJ2-3; 12 positions agree with TRBD2. The ends lost 6 bases at V and 4 bases at J; junction bases unmatched: 8. This CDR3 is 16 amino acids long. Germline CDR1 is LNHDA and CDR2 is SQIVND (reference sequence). The CDR3 bases are TGTGCCAGTAGCCAGACTAGCGGGAGTGGGTCAGATACGCAGTATTTT. Protein product: CASSQTSGSGSDTQYF.

The chain employs TRBV7-9 and TRBJ2-3; D is tentatively TRBD1 or TRBD2 (6 bases each). Trimming removed 0 bases from V and 3 bases from J, with 16 bases in between. Looked up from germline, CDR1 is SEHNR and CDR2 is FQNEAQ (reference sequence). The CDR3 sequence is 17 residues long. The CDR3, as DNA: TGTGCCAGCAGCTTAGCGGGGGGCGTGCTCTCTACAGATACGCAGTATTTT. It codes for CASSLAGGVLSTDTQYF.

The chain recombines TRBV7-2 with TRBJ1-2; TRBD1 agrees at 10 bases. From germline, CDR1 is SGHTA and CDR2 FQGNSA. This CDR3 has 15 residues. V shed 6 bases, J shed 7 bases, and the junction held 11 bases outside the gene matches. Written as DNA, the CDR3 is TGTGCCAGCAGACAGACAGGGGGCGATCCCCGTGGCTACACCTTC. Translated: CASRQTGGDPRGYTF.

The chain employs TRBV15 and TRBJ1-1, with D hard to call. This CDR3 is built from 12 residues. Germline V gene data show CDR1 as LNHNV and CDR2 as YYDKDF (reference sequence). V was pared by 1 base and J by 7 bases, with 7 bases between. Written as DNA, the CDR3 is TGTGCCACCAGCAGAGCCGGGATTGAAGCTTTCTTT. It yields the protein CATSRAGIEAFF.

In this sample, this clonotype turned up a few times. This chain uses TRBV5-1 with TRBJ2-1; 8 positions agree with TRBD2. Germline V gene sequence: CDR1 SGHRS, CDR2 YFSETQ. This CDR3 spans 14 amino acids. V lost 2 bases, J lost 5 bases, and 3 bases stayed unmatched. The CDR3 here is CASSFDGRDNEQFF. The CDR3 DNA follows: TGCGCCAGCAGCTTCGACGGGAGGGACAATGAGCAGTTCTTC.

The CDR3 reads CASSIATGINSPLHF. The CDR3 nucleotides read TGTGCCAGCAGTATTGCGACAGGGATAAACTCACCCCTCCACTTT. V gene TRBV2 combines with J gene TRBJ1-6, with 7 bases matching TRBD1. With 5 bases clipped from V and 10 bases from J, the junction kept 11 bases outside the gene matches. Germline V gene data show CDR1 as SNHLY and CDR2 as FYNNEI. The CDR3 covers 15 residues.

V gene TRBV7-8 combines with J gene TRBJ2-7, with D hard to call. Germline lookup yields CDR1 SGHVS and CDR2 FQNEAQ. V lost 3 bases to trimming and J lost 0 bases, with 9 bases between them. CDR3 length equals 14 residues. CDR3 sequence reads: CASSFQQSSYEQYF. The CDR3 DNA reads as TGTGCCAGCAGCTTTCAACAGTCCTCCTACGAGCAGTACTTC.

This clonotype was observed a handful of times. The V call is TRBV4-2, the J call TRBJ2-3; D remains unclear. The germline CDR1 and CDR2 sequences are LGHNA and YNFKEQ. V lost 1 base, J lost 5 bases, and 7 bases lay in between. The CDR3 loop spans 13 amino acids. The CDR3 is CASSQVVRDTQYF. DNA for the CDR3: TGTGCCAGCAGCCAAGTGGTTAGAGATACGCAGTATTTT.

This clonotype was detected only a few times. The CDR3 loop is CASSHGRLAWYGYTF. The CDR3 bases are TGTGCCAGCAGTCACGGGCGGCTTGCCTGGTATGGCTACACCTTC. V gene TRBV6-7 combines with J gene TRBJ1-2; D is unclear. TRBV6-7 qualifies as an ORF whose function is uncertain. This CDR3 is 15 amino acids long. Trimming stripped 5 bases from V and 5 bases from J, with 18 bases between.

This clonotype has just a few counts. CDR3 in DNA: TGTGCCATCAGTGAATCCGGACCTAGCACAGATACGCAGTATTTT. Amino acid sequence: CAISESGPSTDTQYF. The chain combines TRBV10-3 with TRBJ2-3; D uncertain. Germline V lookup: CDR1 ENHRY, CDR2 SYGVKD. The CDR3 has 15 residues. V was shortened by 3 bases and J by 0 bases, with 10 bases between the two germline ends.

This clonotype was detected only a few times. This chain connects TRBV10-3 to TRBJ2-1, with D perhaps TRBD2 (6 bases). Germline CDR1 is ENHRY and CDR2 is SYGVKD. The CDR3 loop spans 16 amino acids. The V end lost 3 bases, the J end lost 3 bases, and 15 bases lay between the germline ends. DNA of the CDR3: TGTGCCATCAGTGACCTCGTGCCGGGAGTCTACAATGAGCAGTTCTTC. It codes for CAISDLVPGVYNEQFF.

This clonotype came up a few times. The J gene is TRBJ2-1, the V gene TRBV24-1; 16 bases are shared with TRBD2. CDR3 size: 20 residues. The junction had 16 bases not matched to a gene; V was cut back by 6 bases and J by 6 bases. Germline loops: CDR1 KGHDR, CDR2 SFDVKD. The CDR3 region is CATSLTPGLAGGPRFNEQFF. CDR3 nucleotides: TGTGCCACCAGTCTAACACCGGGACTAGCGGGAGGGCCAAGATTCAATGAGCAGTTCTTC.

This rearrangement joins TRBV30 to TRBJ1-2, with 7 bases that match TRBD1. CDR1 is GTSNPN, CDR2 SVGIG, per germline (reference sequence). The CDR3 contains 12 residues. The junction had 8 bases not matched to a gene; V was cut back by 5 bases and J by 8 bases. CDR3 residues: CAWSTGARGYTF. CDR3 DNA sequence: TGTGCCTGGTCCACAGGGGCGAGAGGCTACACCTTC. Variable domain in full (rest from reference TRBV30 and TRBJ1-2): SQTIHQWPATLVQPVGSPLSLECTVEGTSNPNLYWYRQAAGRGLQLLFYSVGIGQISSEVPQNLSASRPQDRQFILSSKKLLLSDSGFYLCAWSTGARGYTFGSGTRLTVV.